This TCR beta chain was sequenced during a study of T cells of healthy individuals. CDR1 and CDR2 (germline): SGHKS, YYEKEE (reference sequence). V was clipped by 0 bases and J by 1 base; unmatched bases: 3. The CDR3 consists of 15 residues. TCRdb analysed the 5' RACE reads with MiXCR anew, one entry per CDR3 protein. The sample includes about 100,000 distinct CDR3 sequences, approximately 15% seen only once; the top ten take 6.2%. This clonotype was seen a few times. The receptor was isolated from a human donor in good health. The chain couples TRBV5-5 to TRBJ2-7; 8 bases are a match to TRBD1. The CDR3 is CASSLEGTGSYEQYF. CDR3 nucleotides: TGTGCCAGCAGCTTGGAAGGGACAGGTTCCTACGAGCAGTACTTC.